These T cell receptor beta chains were read from a single sample in a study of PD-1 and CTLA-4 blockade in melanoma. The table came from immunoSEQ multiplex PCR; TCRdb's copy has only in-frame clones and leaves some out. Of about 16,000 clones in the sample, over 65% were seen once. The specimen was CD8+ T cells from peripheral blood, collected before anti-PD-1 treatment. The source is a human donor with melanoma. The CDR3 runs from the conserved cysteine through the conserved F or W. A D gene is named only where the DNA matches it firmly. Clone size appears in some rows only: once, few, many, or a class for an expanded clone.

d_call: TRBD1
v_call: TRBV18
clone_size: NA
j_call: TRBJ1-5
cdr3_aa: CASSPPGQGGFRNQPQHF
cdr3_nt: TGTGCCAGCTCACCACCGGGACAGGGGGGATTCAGGAATCAGCCCCAGCATTTT

d_call: TRBD2
v_call: TRBV4-1
clone_size: medium-sized
j_call: TRBJ2-7
cdr3_aa: CASSQDTSGSIEQYF
cdr3_nt: TGCGCCAGCAGCCAAGATACTAGCGGGAGTATAGAGCAGTACTTC

d_call: TRBD1
v_call: TRBV6-5
clone_size: few
j_call: TRBJ2-1
cdr3_aa: CASSYTGVGNEQFF
cdr3_nt: TGTGCCAGCAGTTACACAGGGGTCGGGAATGAGCAGTTCTTC

d_call: TRBD1
v_call: TRBV11-1
clone_size: NA
j_call: TRBJ2-5
cdr3_aa: CASSSRTGQETQYF
cdr3_nt: TGTGCCAGCAGCTCGAGGACAGGGCAAGAGACCCAGTACTTC

d_call: NA
v_call: TRBV6-4
clone_size: NA
j_call: TRBJ2-1
cdr3_aa: CASSELDKNEQFF
cdr3_nt: TGTGCCAGCAGTGAACTAGATAAGAATGAGCAGTTCTTC

d_call: NA
v_call: TRBV3-1/TRBV3-2
clone_size: NA
j_call: TRBJ2-7
cdr3_aa: CASSPDPGQKLVYEQYF
cdr3_nt: TGTGCCAGCAGCCCTGACCCCGGACAGAAGCTAGTCTACGAGCAGTACTTC

d_call: NA
v_call: TRBV7-9
clone_size: NA
j_call: TRBJ1-1
cdr3_aa: CASSLVSGSKNTEAFF
cdr3_nt: TGTGCCAGCAGCTTAGTTAGTGGTTCCAAGAACACTGAAGCTTTCTTT

d_call: NA
v_call: TRBV27
clone_size: few
j_call: TRBJ1-1
cdr3_aa: CASSSGGFNTEAFF
cdr3_nt: TGTGCCAGCAGTTCGGGGGGGTTCAACACTGAAGCTTTCTTT

d_call: NA
v_call: TRBV6-5
clone_size: NA
j_call: TRBJ1-1
cdr3_aa: CASSTTGGTEAFF
cdr3_nt: TGTGCCAGCAGTACCACAGGAGGAACTGAAGCTTTCTTT

d_call: TRBD1
v_call: TRBV6-4
clone_size: NA
j_call: TRBJ1-1
cdr3_aa: CASSRDRDANTEAFF
cdr3_nt: TGTGCCAGCAGCAGGGACAGGGACGCGAACACTGAAGCTTTCTTT

d_call: NA
v_call: TRBV30
clone_size: NA
j_call: TRBJ1-1
cdr3_aa: CAWSVWGLSRDTEAFF
cdr3_nt: TGTGCCTGGAGTGTATGGGGGTTGAGTAGAGACACTGAAGCTTTCTTT

d_call: TRBD2
v_call: TRBV7-2
clone_size: NA
j_call: TRBJ2-3
cdr3_aa: CASSPLAGPDTQYF
cdr3_nt: TGTGCCAGCAGCCCCCTAGCGGGACCCGATACGCAGTATTTT

d_call: NA
v_call: TRBV19
clone_size: few
j_call: TRBJ2-7
cdr3_aa: CASSDTTVMTYEQYF
cdr3_nt: TGTGCCAGTAGTGACACGACAGTCATGACCTACGAGCAGTACTTC

d_call: NA
v_call: TRBV28
clone_size: NA
j_call: TRBJ2-2
cdr3_aa: CASGTEPAVGAGELFF
cdr3_nt: TGTGCCAGTGGTACGGAGCCAGCGGTGGGCGCCGGGGAGCTGTTTTTT

d_call: NA
v_call: TRBV30
clone_size: NA
j_call: TRBJ2-5
cdr3_aa: CAWSVPKEAGETQYF
cdr3_nt: TGTGCCTGGAGTGTACCAAAGGAGGCAGGAGAGACCCAGTACTTC

d_call: TRBD1
v_call: TRBV7-9
clone_size: NA
j_call: TRBJ1-1
cdr3_aa: CAEAGTVTEAFF
cdr3_nt: TGTGCAGAAGCCGGGACAGTGACTGAAGCTTTCTTT

d_call: NA
v_call: TRBV15
clone_size: NA
j_call: TRBJ2-5
cdr3_aa: CATSLEDVRLQETQYF
cdr3_nt: TGTGCCACCAGCCTTGAGGACGTCCGGCTACAAGAGACCCAGTACTTC

d_call: TRBD2
v_call: TRBV24-1
clone_size: NA
j_call: TRBJ2-5
cdr3_aa: CATSDQTSGRAHETQYF
cdr3_nt: TGTGCCACCAGTGATCAAACTAGCGGGAGGGCGCATGAGACCCAGTACTTC

d_call: NA
v_call: TRBV4-1
clone_size: NA
j_call: TRBJ1-1
cdr3_aa: CASSREGFPGNTEAFF
cdr3_nt: TGCGCCAGCAGCCGAGAAGGCTTTCCAGGGAACACTGAAGCTTTCTTT

d_call: NA
v_call: TRBV27
clone_size: NA
j_call: TRBJ1-6
cdr3_aa: CASSFRSYNSPLHF
cdr3_nt: TGTGCCAGCAGTTTTCGCTCCTATAATTCACCCCTCCACTTT

d_call: TRBD1
v_call: TRBV7-8
clone_size: NA
j_call: TRBJ2-1
cdr3_aa: CASSPGGNEQFF
cdr3_nt: TGTGCCAGCAGCCCAGGGGGTAATGAGCAGTTCTTC

d_call: NA
v_call: TRBV13
clone_size: NA
j_call: TRBJ2-1
cdr3_aa: CASSHTGEGYNEQFF
cdr3_nt: TGTGCCAGCAGCCACACAGGGGAGGGATACAATGAGCAGTTCTTC

d_call: NA
v_call: TRBV5-4
clone_size: few
j_call: TRBJ1-1
cdr3_aa: CASRGLNTEAFF
cdr3_nt: TGTGCCAGCAGGGGTCTGAACACTGAAGCTTTCTTT

d_call: NA
v_call: TRBV29-1
clone_size: NA
j_call: TRBJ2-1
cdr3_aa: CSGGYQEQFF
cdr3_nt: TGCAGCGGTGGATACCAGGAGCAGTTCTTC

d_call: NA
v_call: TRBV5-1
clone_size: NA
j_call: TRBJ2-7
cdr3_aa: CASSLASRDYEQYF
cdr3_nt: TGCGCCAGCAGCTTGGCGAGCAGGGACTACGAGCAGTACTTC

d_call: NA
v_call: TRBV27
clone_size: NA
j_call: TRBJ1-5
cdr3_aa: CASSLSTSNQPQHF
cdr3_nt: TGTGCCAGCAGTTTATCGACTAGCAATCAGCCCCAGCATTTT

d_call: NA
v_call: TRBV29-1
clone_size: NA
j_call: TRBJ1-2
cdr3_aa: CSVEDWDATNYGYTF
cdr3_nt: TGCAGCGTTGAAGATTGGGACGCCACTAACTATGGCTACACCTTC

d_call: NA
v_call: TRBV11-2
clone_size: NA
j_call: TRBJ2-3
cdr3_aa: CASSLKTDTQYF
cdr3_nt: TGTGCCAGCAGCCTTAAGACAGATACGCAGTATTTT

d_call: NA
v_call: TRBV2
clone_size: NA
j_call: TRBJ1-1
cdr3_aa: CASTFLGATEAFF
cdr3_nt: TGTGCCAGCACGTTCTTGGGTGCCACTGAAGCTTTCTTT

d_call: TRBD1
v_call: TRBV7-9
clone_size: NA
j_call: TRBJ2-1
cdr3_aa: CASSPDRITYNEQFF
cdr3_nt: TGTGCCAGCAGCCCGGACAGGATAACCTACAATGAGCAGTTCTTC

d_call: NA
v_call: TRBV25-1
clone_size: NA
j_call: TRBJ2-1
cdr3_aa: CASSDRGNEQFF
cdr3_nt: TGTGCCAGCAGCGACAGAGGGAATGAGCAGTTCTTC

d_call: NA
v_call: TRBV9
clone_size: NA
j_call: TRBJ2-5
cdr3_aa: CASSTLPGASGTQYF
cdr3_nt: TGTGCCAGCAGCACCTTGCCCGGGGCGAGCGGGACCCAGTACTTC

d_call: NA
v_call: TRBV4-1
clone_size: NA
j_call: TRBJ2-7
cdr3_aa: CASSQVNTPADYEQYF
cdr3_nt: TGCGCCAGCAGCCAAGTTAATACACCGGCGGACTACGAGCAGTACTTC

d_call: TRBD2
v_call: TRBV10-3
clone_size: few
j_call: TRBJ2-1
cdr3_aa: CAISELAGKEQFF
cdr3_nt: TGTGCCATCAGTGAACTAGCGGGCAAAGAGCAGTTCTTC

d_call: NA
v_call: TRBV5-6
clone_size: NA
j_call: TRBJ2-3
cdr3_aa: CASSFGSDTQYF
cdr3_nt: TGTGCCAGCAGCTTCGGCTCGGATACGCAGTATTTT

d_call: TRBD1
v_call: TRBV7-9
clone_size: NA
j_call: TRBJ1-5
cdr3_aa: CASSSQGVAEPQHF
cdr3_nt: TGTGCCAGCAGCTCCCAGGGGGTTGCGGAGCCCCAGCATTTT

d_call: NA
v_call: TRBV19
clone_size: NA
j_call: TRBJ1-2
cdr3_aa: CASRFPNANYGYTF
cdr3_nt: TGTGCCAGCAGGTTCCCGAACGCTAACTATGGCTACACCTTC

d_call: TRBD1
v_call: TRBV13
clone_size: NA
j_call: TRBJ1-1
cdr3_aa: CASTLGQGGYTEAFF
cdr3_nt: TGTGCCAGCACCCTAGGACAGGGAGGGTACACTGAAGCTTTCTTT

d_call: TRBD1
v_call: TRBV13
clone_size: NA
j_call: TRBJ1-5
cdr3_aa: CASSYSGQGGNQPQHF
cdr3_nt: TGTGCCAGCAGCTACTCGGGACAGGGTGGGAATCAGCCCCAGCATTTT

d_call: TRBD1
v_call: TRBV6-1
clone_size: NA
j_call: TRBJ2-1
cdr3_aa: CASGEDQGAREQFF
cdr3_nt: TGTGCCAGCGGTGAGGATCAGGGGGCGCGGGAGCAGTTCTTC

d_call: NA
v_call: TRBV29-1
clone_size: NA
j_call: TRBJ2-3
cdr3_aa: CSAGMSRPTDTQYF
cdr3_nt: TGCAGCGCCGGGATGAGCAGGCCCACAGATACGCAGTATTTT

d_call: NA
v_call: TRBV19
clone_size: NA
j_call: TRBJ1-2
cdr3_aa: CASSIAPSYGYTF
cdr3_nt: TGTGCCAGTAGTATAGCCCCCAGTTATGGCTACACCTTC

d_call: TRBD1
v_call: TRBV25-1
clone_size: NA
j_call: TRBJ2-5
cdr3_aa: CASSGGTGFRETQYF
cdr3_nt: TGTGCCAGCAGTGGGGGGACAGGGTTCCGCGAGACCCAGTACTTC

d_call: TRBD1
v_call: TRBV2
clone_size: NA
j_call: TRBJ1-3
cdr3_aa: CASREDRGLRNTIYF
cdr3_nt: TGTGCCAGCAGGGAGGACAGGGGGCTCAGAAACACCATATATTTT